This T cell receptor (beta chain) was found in a study of cytomegalovirus exposure and HLA in healthy donors. Study-wide findings and caveats: A later analysis found TCR association rates differed by HLA locus, highest for DRB1 and lowest for HLA-C. There were reportedly fewer N-insertions in an Asian-associated ancestry cluster than the approximately 640-donor mean, in a later analysis. TCR sequences were mostly rare, though some public TCRs occurred in many donors.

Use of 60 Vbeta and 13 Jbeta primers characterized the PCR. The method was immunoSEQ multiplex PCR; TCRdb's version includes in-frame clones alone and lacks a portion of them. This sample has over 110,000 clones, with more than 75% found just once. Worth noting for this clone: Its specificity is unknown. Germline and junction disagree at one end, which may indicate a read error.

Germline CDR1 is SEHNR and CDR2 is FQNEAQ (reference sequence). The CDR3 length is 17 residues. The receptor's source is a woman aged 35 to 49 in good health and CMV-seropositive. Sequencing was done on a sample of PBMCs. This chain uses TRBV7-9 with TRBJ1-1, with D possibly TRBD1 on 6 matching bases. The CDR3 region has the DNA TGTGCCAGCAGCCTAGCTATAGGGGGAAGAGGGGACACTGAAGCTTTCTTT. Protein sequence: CASSLAIGGRGDTEAFF.